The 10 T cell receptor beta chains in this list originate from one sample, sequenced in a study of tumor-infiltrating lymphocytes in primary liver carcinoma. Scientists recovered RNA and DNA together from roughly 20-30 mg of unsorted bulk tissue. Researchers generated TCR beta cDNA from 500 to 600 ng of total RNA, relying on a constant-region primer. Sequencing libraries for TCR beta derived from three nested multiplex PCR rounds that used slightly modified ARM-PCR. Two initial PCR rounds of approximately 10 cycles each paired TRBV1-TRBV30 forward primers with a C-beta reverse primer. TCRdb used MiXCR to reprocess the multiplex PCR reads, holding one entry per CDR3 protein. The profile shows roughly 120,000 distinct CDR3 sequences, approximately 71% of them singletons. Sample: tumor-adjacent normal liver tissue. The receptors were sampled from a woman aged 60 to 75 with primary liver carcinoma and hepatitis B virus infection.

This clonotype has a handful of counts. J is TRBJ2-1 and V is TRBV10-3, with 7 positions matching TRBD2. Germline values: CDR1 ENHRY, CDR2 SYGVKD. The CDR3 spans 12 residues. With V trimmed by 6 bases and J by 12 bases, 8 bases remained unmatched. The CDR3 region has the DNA TGTGCCATCAGCCGCGGGGGACCTGGGCAGTTCTTC. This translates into CAISRGGPGQFF.

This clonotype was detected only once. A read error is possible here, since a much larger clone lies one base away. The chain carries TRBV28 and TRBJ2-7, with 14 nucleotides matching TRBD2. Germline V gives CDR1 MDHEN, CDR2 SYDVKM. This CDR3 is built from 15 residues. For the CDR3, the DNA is TGTGCCAGCAGAGCCGGGACTAGCGGGAGTCACGAGCGGTACTTC. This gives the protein CASRAGTSGSHERYF.

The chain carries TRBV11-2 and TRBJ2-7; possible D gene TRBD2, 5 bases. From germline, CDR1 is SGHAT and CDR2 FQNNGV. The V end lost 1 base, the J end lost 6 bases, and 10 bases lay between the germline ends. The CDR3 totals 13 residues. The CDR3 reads CASSLASLSEQYF. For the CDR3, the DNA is TGTGCCAGCAGCTTAGCTAGCCTGAGCGAGCAGTACTTC. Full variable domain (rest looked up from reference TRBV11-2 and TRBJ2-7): EAGVAQSPRYKIIEKRQSVAFWCNPISGHATLYWYQQILGQGPKLLIQFQNNGVVDDSQLPKDRFSAERLKGVDSTLKIQPAKLEDSAVYLCASSLASLSEQYFGPGTRLTVT.

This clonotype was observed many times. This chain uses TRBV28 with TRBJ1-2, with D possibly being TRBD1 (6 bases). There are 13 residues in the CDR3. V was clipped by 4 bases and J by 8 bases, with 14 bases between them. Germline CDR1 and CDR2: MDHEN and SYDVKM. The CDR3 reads CASSSGDKAGYTF. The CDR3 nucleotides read TGTGCCAGCAGTTCCGGGGACAAGGCAGGCTACACCTTC.

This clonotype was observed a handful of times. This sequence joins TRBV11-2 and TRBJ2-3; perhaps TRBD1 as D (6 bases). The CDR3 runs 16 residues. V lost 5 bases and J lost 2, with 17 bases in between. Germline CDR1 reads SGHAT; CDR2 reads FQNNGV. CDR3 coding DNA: TGTGCCAGCAGCAGAAGAAGTACAGGGAACACAGATACGCAGTATTTT. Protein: CASSRRSTGNTDTQYF. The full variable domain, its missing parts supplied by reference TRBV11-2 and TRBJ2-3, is EAGVAQSPRYKIIEKRQSVAFWCNPISGHATLYWYQQILGQGPKLLIQFQNNGVVDDSQLPKDRFSAERLKGVDSTLKIQPAKLEDSAVYLCASSRRSTGNTDTQYFGPGTRLTVL.

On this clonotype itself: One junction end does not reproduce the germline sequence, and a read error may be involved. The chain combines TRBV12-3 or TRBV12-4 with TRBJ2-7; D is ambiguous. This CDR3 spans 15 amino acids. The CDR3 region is CASSLRERALYAQYF. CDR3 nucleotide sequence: TGTGCCAGCAGTTTAAGGGAAAGGGCGCTCTACGCGCAGTACTTC.

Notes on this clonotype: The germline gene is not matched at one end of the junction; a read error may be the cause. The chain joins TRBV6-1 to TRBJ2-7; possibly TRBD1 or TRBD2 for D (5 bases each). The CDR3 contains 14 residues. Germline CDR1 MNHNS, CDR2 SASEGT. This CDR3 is CASSEAFEGYERYF. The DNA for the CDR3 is TGTGCCAGCAGTGAAGCTTTCGAGGGGTACGAACGGTATTTC.

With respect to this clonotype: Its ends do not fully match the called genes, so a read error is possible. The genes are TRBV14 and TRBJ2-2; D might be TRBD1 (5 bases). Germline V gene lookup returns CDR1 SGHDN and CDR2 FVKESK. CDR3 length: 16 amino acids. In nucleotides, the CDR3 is TGTGCCAGCAGCCAAGCGGAGATCCTGGACACAGGGGAGCTGTTTTTT. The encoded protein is CASSQAEILDTGELFF.

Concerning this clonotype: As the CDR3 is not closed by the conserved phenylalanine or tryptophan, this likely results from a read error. CDR3 bases: TGTGCCGGTTGTAAGTTGAACACTGAAGCTTTCTCT. Its protein product is CAGCKLNTEAFS. The genes are TRBV6-6 and TRBJ1-1, with D unresolved. The CDR3 spans 12 residues. The V gene's germline CDR1 is MNHNY and CDR2 SVGAGI (reference sequence). V was clipped by 11 bases and J by 0 bases, with 10 bases between them.

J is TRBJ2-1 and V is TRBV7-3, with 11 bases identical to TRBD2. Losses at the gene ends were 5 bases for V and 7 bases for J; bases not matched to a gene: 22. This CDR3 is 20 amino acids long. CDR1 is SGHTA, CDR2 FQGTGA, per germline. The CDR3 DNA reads TGTGCCAGCAGCCCCTGGTCGCGTGGTAGCGGGAGGGCTTATGTAAATGAGCAGTTCTTC. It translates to CASSPWSRGSGRAYVNEQFF.